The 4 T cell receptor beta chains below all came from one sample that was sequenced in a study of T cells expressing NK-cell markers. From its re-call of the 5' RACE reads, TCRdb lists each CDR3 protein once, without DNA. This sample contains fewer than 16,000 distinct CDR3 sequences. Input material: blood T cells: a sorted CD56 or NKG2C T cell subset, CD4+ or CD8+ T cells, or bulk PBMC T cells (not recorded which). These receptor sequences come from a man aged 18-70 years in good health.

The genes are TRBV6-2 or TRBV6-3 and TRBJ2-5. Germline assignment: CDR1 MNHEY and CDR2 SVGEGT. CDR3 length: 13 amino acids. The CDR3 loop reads CASSYLDSETQYF.

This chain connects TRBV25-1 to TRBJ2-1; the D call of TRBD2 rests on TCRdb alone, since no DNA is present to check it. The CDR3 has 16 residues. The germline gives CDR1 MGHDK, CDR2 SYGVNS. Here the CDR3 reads CASSEYLAGGFNEQFF.

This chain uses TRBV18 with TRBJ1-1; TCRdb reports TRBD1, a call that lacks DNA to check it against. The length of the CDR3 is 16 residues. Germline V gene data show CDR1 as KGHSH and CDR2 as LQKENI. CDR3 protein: CASSPTGVGGNTEAFF.

The CDR3: CASSLSAGGDTQYF. The V call is TRBV27, the J call TRBJ2-3; TCRdb returns TRBD1, unconfirmable since there is no DNA. Germline V gene lookup returns CDR1 MNHEY and CDR2 SMNVEV (reference sequence). CDR3 size: 14 residues.